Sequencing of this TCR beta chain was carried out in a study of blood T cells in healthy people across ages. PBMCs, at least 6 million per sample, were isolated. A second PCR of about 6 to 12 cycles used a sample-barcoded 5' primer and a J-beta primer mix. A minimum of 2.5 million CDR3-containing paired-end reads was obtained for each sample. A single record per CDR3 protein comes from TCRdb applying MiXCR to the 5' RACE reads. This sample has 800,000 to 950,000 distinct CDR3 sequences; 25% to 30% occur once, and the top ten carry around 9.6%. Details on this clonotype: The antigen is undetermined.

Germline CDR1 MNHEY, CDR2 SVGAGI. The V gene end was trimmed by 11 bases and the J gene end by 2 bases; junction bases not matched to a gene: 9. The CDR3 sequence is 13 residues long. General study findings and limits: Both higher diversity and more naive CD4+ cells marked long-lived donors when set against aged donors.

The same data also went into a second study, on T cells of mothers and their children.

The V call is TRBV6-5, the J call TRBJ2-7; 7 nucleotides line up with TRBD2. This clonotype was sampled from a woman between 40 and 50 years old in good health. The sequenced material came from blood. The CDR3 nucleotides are TGTGCCGTACGACTAGCCAATACCTACGAGCAGTACTTC. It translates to CAVRLANTYEQYF.